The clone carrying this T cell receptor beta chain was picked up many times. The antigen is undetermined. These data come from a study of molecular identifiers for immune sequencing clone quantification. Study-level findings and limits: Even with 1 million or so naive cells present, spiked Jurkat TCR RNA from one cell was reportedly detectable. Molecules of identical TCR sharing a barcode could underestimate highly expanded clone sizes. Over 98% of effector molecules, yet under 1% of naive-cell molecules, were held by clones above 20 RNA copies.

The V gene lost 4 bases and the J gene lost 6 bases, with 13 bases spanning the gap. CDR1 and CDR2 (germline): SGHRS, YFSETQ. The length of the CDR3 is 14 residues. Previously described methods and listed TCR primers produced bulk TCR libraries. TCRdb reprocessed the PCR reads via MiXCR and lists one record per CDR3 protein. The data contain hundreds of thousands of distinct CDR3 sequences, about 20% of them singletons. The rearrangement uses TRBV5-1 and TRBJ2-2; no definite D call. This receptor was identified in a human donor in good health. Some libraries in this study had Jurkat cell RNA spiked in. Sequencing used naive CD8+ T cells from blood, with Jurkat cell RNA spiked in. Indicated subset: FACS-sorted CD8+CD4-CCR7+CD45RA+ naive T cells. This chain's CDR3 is CASSAPPGAGELFF. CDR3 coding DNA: TGCGCCAGCAGCGCCCCCCCCGGTGCCGGGGAGCTGTTTTTT.